Below are 10 T cell receptor beta chains sequenced from a single sample in a study of T cell responses to AZD1222 COVID-19 vaccine. Measured with immunoSEQ multiplex PCR; TCRdb has only the in-frame clones, and not every one. This sample has approximately 150,000 clones, with approximately 89% found just once. Sequenced material: peripheral blood, taken 28 days after the second AZD1222 dose. These receptors all stem from an adult who received the AZD1222 COVID-19 vaccine.

The chain carries TRBV14 and TRBJ1-3; D unresolved. Trimming removed 0 bases from V and 4 bases from J, with 13 bases in between. CDR1 and CDR2 (germline): SGHDN, FVKESK. The CDR3 consists of 16 residues. CDR3 sequence: CASSQDARPRGNTIYF. The CDR3, as DNA: TGTGCCAGCAGCCAAGATGCTCGGCCTAGGGGAAACACCATATATTTT.

The chain carries TRBV5-8 and TRBJ1-5; TRBD1 matches 10 bases. V trimming: 2 bases; J trimming: 0 bases; junction bases outside the gene matches: 5. Germline CDR1 SGHTS, CDR2 YDEGEE. This CDR3 has 17 residues. CDR3: CASSFWTGGNSNQPQHF. CDR3 bases: TGTGCCAGCAGCTTTTGGACAGGGGGTAATAGCAATCAGCCCCAGCATTTT.

This clone has only a few counts. V gene TRBV9 combines with J gene TRBJ1-4; 9 bases line up with TRBD1. Unmatched junction bases numbered 10, after V lost 4 bases and J lost 6 bases. This CDR3 has 16 residues. CDR1 and CDR2 from the germline V gene are SGDLS and YYNGEE. CDR3 bases: TGTGCCAGCAGCTGGGGGACAGGGAGTGTTGATGAAAAACTGTTTTTT. Translation gives CASSWGTGSVDEKLFF. The variable domain in full, completed from reference TRBV9 and TRBJ1-4, reads DSGVTQTPKHLITATGQRVTLRCSPRSGDLSVYWYQQSLDQGLQFLIQYYNGEERAKGNILERFSAQQFPDLHSELNLSSLELGDSALYFCASSWGTGSVDEKLFFGSGTQLSVL.

This chain links TRBV5-8 with TRBJ1-1; D is undetermined. The CDR3 extends over 15 amino acids. Between the trimmed V and J ends, which lost 4 bases and 0 bases, there was a span of 13 bases. Germline V CDR1 and CDR2: SGHTS, YDEGEE. The CDR3 sequence: CASSPVPHMNTEAFF. The CDR3 bases are TGTGCCAGCAGCCCCGTACCCCATATGAACACTGAAGCTTTCTTT.

V is TRBV24-1 and J is TRBJ1-1; a weak D match, TRBD1 (5 bases). With 5 bases removed from V and 8 bases from J, the gap between germline ends came to 11 bases. The germline CDR1 and CDR2 sequences are KGHDR and SFDVKD. The CDR3 is 12 residues long. CDR3 in DNA: TGTGCCACCAGTGTCGGCGGGGGAGAAGCTTTCTTT. This gives the protein CATSVGGGEAFF.

This chain uses TRBV7-9 with TRBJ1-4, with D maybe TRBD1 (6 bases). Trimming took 6 bases from V and 10 from J, leaving 21 bases between them. The germline V gene encodes CDR1 SEHNR and CDR2 FQNEAQ (reference sequence). The CDR3 has 15 residues. The CDR3 protein is CASSERQVTAGKLFF. In DNA form, the CDR3 reads TGTGCCAGCAGTGAAAGACAGGTTACTGCGGGAAAACTGTTTTTT.

This sequence joins TRBV20-1 and TRBJ1-2, with D maybe TRBD1 (5 bases). V was clipped by 3 bases and J by 6 bases, with 11 bases between them. Germline lookup yields CDR1 DFQATT and CDR2 SNEGSKA (reference sequence). This CDR3 is 12 amino acids long. The CDR3 here is CSASKGSDGYTF. For the CDR3, the DNA is TGCAGTGCTAGTAAGGGGTCCGATGGCTACACCTTC.

The J gene is TRBJ2-1, the V gene TRBV28; D is unclear. Deletions cut 8 bases from V and 5 bases from J, with 13 bases between. Germline V gives CDR1 MDHEN, CDR2 SYDVKM. The CDR3 contains 13 residues. The CDR3 bases are TGTGCCAGCCGGCTAAATAACAACAATGAGCAGTTCTTC. Protein sequence: CASRLNNNNEQFF.

The chain has TRBV27 and TRBJ1-5, with no clear D. Germline assignment: CDR1 MNHEY and CDR2 SMNVEV (reference sequence). This CDR3 has 15 residues. V was clipped by 2 bases and J by 1 base, with 9 bases between them. The CDR3 reads CASSLGGMSNQPQHF. The CDR3 nucleotides read TGTGCCAGCAGTTTAGGAGGTATGAGCAATCAGCCCCAGCATTTT.

CDR3 sequence (DNA): TGTGCCAGCAGTTGGGGAGCTTCGAACACCGGGGAGCTGTTTTTT. Translation: CASSWGASNTGELFF. V and J are TRBV27 and TRBJ2-2; D might be TRBD2 (5 bases). V lost 4 bases and J lost 0, with 9 bases in between. Germline values: CDR1 MNHEY, CDR2 SMNVEV (reference sequence). The CDR3 consists of 15 residues.